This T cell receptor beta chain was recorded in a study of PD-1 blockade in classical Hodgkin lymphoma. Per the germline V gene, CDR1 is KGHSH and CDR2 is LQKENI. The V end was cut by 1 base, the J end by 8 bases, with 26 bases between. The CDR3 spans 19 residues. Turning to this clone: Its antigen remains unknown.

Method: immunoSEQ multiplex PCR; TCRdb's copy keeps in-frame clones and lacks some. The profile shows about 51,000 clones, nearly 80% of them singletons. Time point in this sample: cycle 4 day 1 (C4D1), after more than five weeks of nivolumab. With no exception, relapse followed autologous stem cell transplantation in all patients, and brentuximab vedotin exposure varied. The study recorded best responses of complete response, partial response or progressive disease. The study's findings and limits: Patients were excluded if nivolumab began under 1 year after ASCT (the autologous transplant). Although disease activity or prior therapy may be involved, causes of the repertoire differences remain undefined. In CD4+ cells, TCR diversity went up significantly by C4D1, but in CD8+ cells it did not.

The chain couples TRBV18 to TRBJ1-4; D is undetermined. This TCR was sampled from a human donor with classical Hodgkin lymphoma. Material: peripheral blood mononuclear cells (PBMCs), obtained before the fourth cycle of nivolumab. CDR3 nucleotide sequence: TGTGCCAGCTCACCACTCGGCGACGGCGTAGGGAGGATTGACGAAAAACTGTTTTTT. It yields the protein CASSPLGDGVGRIDEKLFF.